What follows are 23 T cell receptor beta chains derived from one specimen sequenced in a study of Graves' ophthalmopathy and Graves' hyperthyroidism. Amplified TCR beta CDR3 regions were obtained using RNA transcripts as template. Amplification began with first-round RT-PCR using HTBI primers, then second-round multiplex PCR was performed. Each CDR3 protein is one row after TCRdb ran MiXCR on the multiplex PCR reads. The sample records roughly 700,000 distinct CDR3 sequences, approximately 40% being singletons. The sample consisted of peripheral blood. Receptors were obtained from an adult man with Graves' ophthalmopathy.

Ten or more counts support this clonotype. V and J are TRBV12-3 or TRBV12-4 and TRBJ1-4; 7 positions agree with TRBD1. This CDR3 region has 14 residues. V lost 6 bases to trimming and J lost 6 bases; unmatched junction nucleotides: 7. Written as DNA, the CDR3 is TGTGCCAGCAGACGACAGGGAGGGGATGAAAAACTGTTTTTT. Protein product: CASRRQGGDEKLFF.

The chain carries TRBV5-4 and TRBJ1-3; D call uncertain. V lost 1 base, J lost 3 bases, and 23 bases lay in between. From germline, CDR1 is SGHNT and CDR2 YYREEE (reference sequence). The CDR3 covers 19 residues. CDR3 bases: TGTGCCAGCAGCTTGTTGAGGCCCTCAAGCACGGGGAGTGGAAACACCATATATTTT. Amino acids: CASSLLRPSSTGSGNTIYF.

The rearrangement uses TRBV7-6 and TRBJ1-2, with D possibly TRBD1 on 6 matching bases. CDR3 length: 12 amino acids. Per the germline V gene, CDR1 is SGHVS and CDR2 is FNYEAQ. This CDR3 is CARPRGAGGYTF. The CDR3 DNA is TGTGCTAGGCCGCGGGGGGCGGGGGGCTACACCTTC.

V usage is TRBV2 and J usage is TRBJ2-7; 12 bases fit TRBD1. The J call may be incorrect, as the DNA end agrees better with TRBJ2-5. Germline V gene data show CDR1 as SNHLY and CDR2 as FYNNEI. The CDR3 is made up of 15 amino acids. The CDR3 nucleotides read TGTGCCAGCAGTCGGGACAGGGGGCGCTTTGAGACCCAGTACTTC. Its translation is CASSRDRGRFETQYF.

The chain carries TRBV20-1 and TRBJ2-7; 8 nucleotides line up with TRBD1. CDR3 size: 12 residues. Germline V gene data show CDR1 as DFQATT and CDR2 as SNEGSKA (reference sequence). Trimming took 2 bases from V and 9 from J; bases not matched to a gene: 6. DNA for the CDR3: TGCAGTGCTAGACTTCAGGGGGCCAGGCAGTACTTC. Translation: CSARLQGARQYF.

The CDR3 nucleotides read TGTGCCAGCAGCGTCAGTGGCAGAGGTTCCTACGAGCAGTACTTC. As protein: CASSVSGRGSYEQYF. The chain recombines TRBV9 with TRBJ2-7; the D is unclear. V was trimmed by 2 bases and J by 1 base, leaving 13 bases between them. Germline CDR1 SGDLS, CDR2 YYNGEE. This CDR3 has 15 residues.

The rearrangement uses TRBV20-1 and TRBJ1-6; D may be TRBD1 (5 bases). The CDR3 consists of 13 residues. The V end was cut by 2 bases, the J end by 5 bases, with 7 bases between. Germline CDR1 reads DFQATT; CDR2 reads SNEGSKA (reference sequence). The CDR3 DNA is TGCAGTGCTAGACAGGGCAATAATTCACCCCTCCACTTT. It translates to CSARQGNNSPLHF.

For this clonotype: A much more abundant neighbour one base away suggests this may be a read error. This chain uses TRBV7-2 with TRBJ1-2; D may be TRBD1 (5 bases). CDR3 size: 14 residues. Looked up from germline, CDR1 is SGHTA and CDR2 is FQGNSA. The CDR3 loop is CASSLVFGARGYAF. The CDR3 DNA sequence: TGTGCCAGCAGCTTAGTCTTCGGCGCGAGGGGCTACGCCTTC.

This clonotype was observed many times. At one boundary the junction diverges from the germline segment, which might be a read error. This chain uses TRBV29-1 with TRBJ2-7; TRBD1 is a possible D gene (5 bases). This CDR3 is built from 14 residues. In germline, CDR1 is SQVTM, CDR2 ANQGSEA. CDR3 nucleotides: TGCAGCGCTGAAGCAGGGTGGAGATCCTACGAGCAGTACTTC. Translating gives CSAEAGWRSYEQYF.

This clonotype has only a few counts. Its ends do not fully match the called genes, so a read error is possible. V is TRBV10-3 and J is TRBJ1-5; the D gene is possibly TRBD1 (6 bases). Germline V lookup: CDR1 ENHRY, CDR2 SYGVKD. The CDR3 is 15 amino acids. Here the CDR3 reads CASSYSRTANQPQHF. The CDR3 DNA follows: TGTGCCAGCAGTTACTCGAGGACAGCTAATCAGCCCCAGCATTTT.

The chain carries TRBV10-3 and TRBJ1-1, with D possibly TRBD1 on 5 matching bases. V was trimmed by 10 bases and J by 4 bases, leaving 19 bases between them. The germline V gene has CDR1 ENHRY and CDR2 SYGVKD. This CDR3 region has 14 residues. The CDR3 loop is CASRAFWGGTEAFF. CDR3 DNA sequence: TGTGCCAGCAGGGCCTTCTGGGGGGGCACTGAAGCTTTCTTT.

The chain combines TRBV29-1 with TRBJ1-1; TRBD1 might be the D (5 bases). Looked up from germline, CDR1 is SQVTM and CDR2 is ANQGSEA. The V end was cut by 2 bases, the J end by 1 base, with 8 bases between. This CDR3 is built from 13 residues. The CDR3 is CSVEFGGNTEAFF. Here the CDR3 DNA reads TGCAGCGTTGAATTCGGGGGGAACACTGAAGCTTTCTTT.

On this clonotype: This may be a read error, as it is one base from a much larger clone. The J gene is TRBJ1-1, the V gene TRBV11-2, with TRBD1 as a possible D gene (5 bases). The CDR3 is made up of 11 amino acids. The germline V gene encodes CDR1 SGHAT and CDR2 FQNNGV. The CDR3 here is CATTWGTGAFF. Here the CDR3 DNA reads TGTGCCACTACATGGGGGACTGGAGCTTTCTTT.

This clonotype was seen ten or more times. The chain recombines TRBV29-1 with TRBJ2-2, with D perhaps matching TRBD1 (5 bases). Germline loops: CDR1 SQVTM, CDR2 ANQGSEA. The CDR3 has 13 residues. V was cut by 1 base and J by 3 bases, with 6 bases left in between. CDR3 nucleotides: TGCAGCGTTGAAGCACAGGACACCGGGGAGCTGTTTTTT. The encoded protein is CSVEAQDTGELFF.

Comment on this clonotype: This may be a read error: a much more frequent sequence differs by one nucleotide. No conserved phenylalanine or tryptophan ends this CDR3, so it is likely a read error. This chain joins TRBV2 and TRBJ2-7; possibly TRBD1 for D (6 bases). Trimming shortened V by 7 bases and J by 0 bases, and 13 bases separated the two germline ends. Per the germline V gene, CDR1 is SNHLY and CDR2 is FYNNEI. This CDR3 is built from 14 residues. DNA of the CDR3: TGTGCCAGCATCCGAGGACAGCTCTCCTACGAGCAGTACTCC. Protein: CASIRGQLSYEQYS.

This clonotype was seen a handful of times. The chain recombines TRBV2 with TRBJ1-1, with 7 bases lining up with TRBD1. Germline CDR1 reads SNHLY; CDR2 reads FYNNEI. V was pared by 8 bases and J by 4 bases, with 7 bases of the junction left unmatched. The CDR3 runs to 13 residues. The CDR3 DNA reads as TGTGCCAGCGCAAACAGGGGCAGCACTGAAGCTTTCTTT. This translates into CASANRGSTEAFF.

The V gene is TRBV11-2, the J gene TRBJ2-5, with 9 bases aligning to TRBD1. Per the germline V gene, CDR1 is SGHAT and CDR2 is FQNNGV. V was pared by 2 bases and J by 5 bases, with 6 bases of the junction left unmatched. The CDR3 length is 15 residues. Written as DNA, the CDR3 is TGTGCCAGCAGCTTACTGGGACAGGGCCTTGAGACCCAGTACTTC. It yields the protein CASSLLGQGLETQYF.

The rearrangement links TRBV20-1 to TRBJ2-7, with no clear D. This CDR3 spans 14 amino acids. Germline V gene lookup returns CDR1 DFQATT and CDR2 SNEGSKA (reference sequence). V dropped 1 base and J dropped 6 bases, with 16 bases sitting between them. Here the CDR3 reads CSARVPHPLSEQYF. Here the CDR3 DNA reads TGCAGTGCTAGAGTCCCCCACCCTCTCTCCGAGCAGTACTTC.

The V call is TRBV20-1, the J call TRBJ1-5; D perhaps matches TRBD1 (6 bases). The CDR3 is 14 amino acids. From germline, CDR1 is DFQATT and CDR2 SNEGSKA (reference sequence). V dropped 6 bases and J dropped 2 bases, with 14 bases sitting between them. In DNA form, the CDR3 reads TGCAGTGCGAATAAACAGGGAGGCAATCAGCCCCAGCATTTT. Translation gives CSANKQGGNQPQHF.

This clonotype was picked up a small number of times. V and J are TRBV14 and TRBJ1-2; D remains ambiguous. V was trimmed by 1 base and J by 7 bases, leaving 13 bases between them. Per the germline V gene, CDR1 is SGHDN and CDR2 is FVKESK. The CDR3 loop spans 14 amino acids. The DNA for the CDR3 is TGTGCCAGCAGCCAAGTTAGAGGGTCCTTTGGCTACACCTTC. It is translated as CASSQVRGSFGYTF.

As to this clonotype: Possible read error: a much larger clone is one base away. CDR3 bases: TGTGCCACCAGTGACCCAGGGGCAGGGAACAATCAGCCCCAGCATTTT. This gives the protein CATSDPGAGNNQPQHF. The chain combines TRBV24-1 with TRBJ1-5, with D possibly TRBD1 on 6 matching bases. V gave up 4 bases and J gave up 3 bases, with 15 bases separating them. Germline V gene sequence: CDR1 KGHDR, CDR2 SFDVKD. The CDR3 extends over 16 amino acids.

J is TRBJ1-5 and V is TRBV4-3; TRBD1 aligns across 8 bases. V shed 4 bases, J shed 4 bases, and the junction held 9 bases outside the gene matches. The CDR3 has 16 amino acids. Germline V gives CDR1 LGHNA, CDR2 YSLEER. Here the CDR3 DNA reads TGCGCCAGCAGCCTAACCGACAGGGGAAGTAATCAGCCCCAGCATTTT. It yields the protein CASSLTDRGSNQPQHF.

This clonotype was observed a few times. The chain combines TRBV20-1 with TRBJ1-1; D call uncertain. CDR3 length: 16 residues. Germline V gene data show CDR1 as DFQATT and CDR2 as SNEGSKA (reference sequence). The V gene lost 3 bases and the J gene lost 3 bases, with 20 bases spanning the gap. CDR3 DNA sequence: TGCAGTGCTAGTGACGGGCTACTGAGTTGGGACACTGAAGCTTTCTTT. It translates to CSASDGLLSWDTEAFF.